This TCR beta chain appears in the sequencing data of a study of blood T cell repertoires in COVID-19. Looking at the study overall: Sites across the United States, Italy and Spain contributed samples from acute and convalescent COVID-19. T cells, B-cell-depleted T cells, or PBMCs supplied cDNA or gDNA.

TCRdb keeps only in-frame clones here, not all; method: immunoSEQ multiplex PCR. This sample has approximately 470,000 clones; around 90% occur once, and the top ten carry 0.7%. The age range of participants was 18 to 89 years, with residence in about two dozen US areas. Two consecutive negative NP/OP PCR tests, clearance, or resolved symptoms defined Cohort 3 recovery. This receptor was obtained from a young woman who had recovered from COVID-19. The source material was PBMCs or T cells enriched from blood (not recorded which).

The chain's CDR3 is CASLRTVWPEAFF. The CDR3 bases are TGTGCCAGCCTCAGAACAGTGTGGCCTGAAGCTTTCTTT. The rearrangement uses TRBV2 and TRBJ1-1; D ambiguous. The CDR3 totals 13 residues. Deletions cut 8 bases from V and 6 bases from J, with 16 bases between. Germline lookup yields CDR1 SNHLY and CDR2 FYNNEI. Supplemented by reference TRBV2 and TRBJ1-1, the full variable domain reads EPEVTQTPSHQVTQMGQEVILRCVPISNHLYFYWYRQILGQKVEFLVSFYNNEISEKSEIFDDQFSVERPDGSNFTLKIRSTKLEDSAMYFCASLRTVWPEAFFGQGTRLTVV.